This T cell receptor beta chain was sequenced in a study of blood T cells in healthy people across ages. Overall study findings and caveats: Shifts in expanded clonotypes may have been confounded by donor CMV status, which was unknown.

Primed by a sample-barcoded 5' primer and a J-beta primer mix, a second PCR proceeded for 7 to 11 cycles. MiXCR was run by TCRdb on the 5' RACE reads, yielding one entry per CDR3 protein. The data contain about 1.8 million distinct CDR3 sequences, around 50% of them singletons. This clonotype has more than one count but fewer than ten. Its antigen remains unknown. The CDR3 contains 14 residues. With 5 bases clipped from V and 9 bases from J, the junction kept 9 bases outside the gene matches. Germline V gene data show CDR1 as SGHRS and CDR2 as YFSETQ. The V and J genes are TRBV5-1 and TRBJ2-3; 10 nucleotides agree with TRBD2. The receptor's source is a woman aged 40 to 50 in good health. The sequenced material came from blood. Here the CDR3 DNA reads TGCGCCAGCAGTGGGGTTAGCGGGGGGACAACGCAGTATTTT. It specifies CASSGVSGGTTQYF.